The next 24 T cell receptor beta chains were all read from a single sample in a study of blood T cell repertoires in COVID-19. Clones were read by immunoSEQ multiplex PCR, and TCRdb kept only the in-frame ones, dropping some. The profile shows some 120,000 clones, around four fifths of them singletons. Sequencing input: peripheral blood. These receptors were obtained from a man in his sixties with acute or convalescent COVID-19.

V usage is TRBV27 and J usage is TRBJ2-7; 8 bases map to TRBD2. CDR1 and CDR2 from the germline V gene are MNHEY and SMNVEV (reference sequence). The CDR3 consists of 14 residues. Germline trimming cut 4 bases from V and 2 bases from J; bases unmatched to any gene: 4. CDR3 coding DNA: TGTGCCAGCAGTTGGACGGGGGGGCCCTACGAGCAGTACTTC. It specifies CASSWTGGPYEQYF.

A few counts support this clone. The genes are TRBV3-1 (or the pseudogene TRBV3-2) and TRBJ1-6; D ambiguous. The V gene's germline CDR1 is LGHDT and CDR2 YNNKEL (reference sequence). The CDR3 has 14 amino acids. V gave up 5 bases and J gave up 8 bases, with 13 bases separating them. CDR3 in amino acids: CASSDYGNDSPLHF. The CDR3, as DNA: TGTGCCAGCAGCGACTACGGGAACGATTCACCCCTCCACTTT.

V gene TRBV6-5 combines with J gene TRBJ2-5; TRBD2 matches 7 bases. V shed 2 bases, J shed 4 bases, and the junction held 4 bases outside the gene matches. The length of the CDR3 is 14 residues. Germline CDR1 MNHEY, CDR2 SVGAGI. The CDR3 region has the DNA TGTGCCAGCAGTTACACCGCTAGCGGAGAGACCCAGTACTTC. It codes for CASSYTASGETQYF.

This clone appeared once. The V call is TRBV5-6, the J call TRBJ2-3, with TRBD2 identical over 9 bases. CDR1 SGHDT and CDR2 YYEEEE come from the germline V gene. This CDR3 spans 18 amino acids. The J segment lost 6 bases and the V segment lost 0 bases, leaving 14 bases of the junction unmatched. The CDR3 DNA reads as TGTGCCAGCAGCTTGGAACTGCGGGCGGGAGGGGTCCCGGATACGCAGTATTTT. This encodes CASSLELRAGGVPDTQYF.

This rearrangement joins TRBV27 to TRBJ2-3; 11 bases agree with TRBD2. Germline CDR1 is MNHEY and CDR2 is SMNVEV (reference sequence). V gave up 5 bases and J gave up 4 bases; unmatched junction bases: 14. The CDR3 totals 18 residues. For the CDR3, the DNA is TGTGCCAGCAGTAGGCAGGGGGCGGAACTAGCGGGAGCAGATACGCAGTATTTT. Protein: CASSRQGAELAGADTQYF.

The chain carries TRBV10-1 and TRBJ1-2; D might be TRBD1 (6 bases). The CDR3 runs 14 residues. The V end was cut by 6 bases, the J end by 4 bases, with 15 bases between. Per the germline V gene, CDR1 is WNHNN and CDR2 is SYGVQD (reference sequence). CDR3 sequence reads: CASSGAGTPYGYTF. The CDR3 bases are TGCGCCAGCAGCGGAGCCGGGACACCCTATGGCTACACCTTC.

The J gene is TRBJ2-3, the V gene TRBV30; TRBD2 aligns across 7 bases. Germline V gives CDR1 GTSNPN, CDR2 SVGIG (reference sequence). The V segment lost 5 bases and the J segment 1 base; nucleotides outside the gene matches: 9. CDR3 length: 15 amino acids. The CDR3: CAWDRSGLGTDTQYF. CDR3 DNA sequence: TGTGCCTGGGACCGTAGCGGGTTAGGCACAGATACGCAGTATTTT.

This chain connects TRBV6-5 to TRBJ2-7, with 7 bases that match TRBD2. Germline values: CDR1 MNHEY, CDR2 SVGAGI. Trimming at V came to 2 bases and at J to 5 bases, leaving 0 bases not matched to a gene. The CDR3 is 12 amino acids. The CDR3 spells CASSYGRDEQYF. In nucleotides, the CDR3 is TGTGCCAGCAGTTACGGGAGGGACGAGCAGTACTTC.

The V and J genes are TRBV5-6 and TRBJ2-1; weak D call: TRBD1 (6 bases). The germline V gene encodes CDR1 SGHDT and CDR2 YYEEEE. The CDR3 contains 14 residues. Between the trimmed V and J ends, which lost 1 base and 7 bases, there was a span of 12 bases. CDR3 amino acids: CASSLTGLGNEQFF. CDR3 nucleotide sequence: TGTGCCAGCAGCTTGACAGGGTTGGGGAATGAGCAGTTCTTC.

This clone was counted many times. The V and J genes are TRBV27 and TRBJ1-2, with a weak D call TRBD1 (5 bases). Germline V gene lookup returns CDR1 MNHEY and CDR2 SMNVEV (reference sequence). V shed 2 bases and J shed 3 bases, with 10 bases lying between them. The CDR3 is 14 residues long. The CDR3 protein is CASSLGTGHYGYTF. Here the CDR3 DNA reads TGTGCCAGCAGTTTAGGAACAGGACACTATGGCTACACCTTC.

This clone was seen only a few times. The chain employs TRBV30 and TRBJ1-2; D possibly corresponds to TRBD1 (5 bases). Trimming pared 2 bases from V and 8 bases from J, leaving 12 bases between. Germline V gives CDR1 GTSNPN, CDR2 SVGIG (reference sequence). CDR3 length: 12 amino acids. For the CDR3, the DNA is TGTGCCTGGAGTTTGGACAAGGGAGGCTACACCTTC. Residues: CAWSLDKGGYTF.

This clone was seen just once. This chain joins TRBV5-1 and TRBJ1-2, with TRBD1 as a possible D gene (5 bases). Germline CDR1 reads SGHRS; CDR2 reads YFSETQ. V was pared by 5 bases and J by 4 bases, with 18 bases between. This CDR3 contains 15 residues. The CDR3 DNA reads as TGCGCCAGCAGTACTGGGGCGACCCCACCCTATGGCTACACCTTC. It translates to CASSTGATPPYGYTF.

CDR3 region: CSVRKNRQGPYNEQFF. The CDR3 nucleotides read TGCAGCGTTAGAAAAAACCGACAGGGCCCCTACAATGAGCAGTTCTTC. J is TRBJ2-1 and V is TRBV29-1; 7 nucleotides agree with TRBD1. The trim removed 5 bases at V and 2 bases at J, leaving 12 bases unmatched. The germline gives CDR1 SQVTM, CDR2 ANQGSEA. There are 16 residues in the CDR3.

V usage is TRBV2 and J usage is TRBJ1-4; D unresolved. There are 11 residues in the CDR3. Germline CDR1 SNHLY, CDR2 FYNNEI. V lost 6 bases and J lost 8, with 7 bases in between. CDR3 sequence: CASRTEEKLFF. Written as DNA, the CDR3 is TGTGCCAGCAGAACTGAGGAAAAACTGTTTTTT.

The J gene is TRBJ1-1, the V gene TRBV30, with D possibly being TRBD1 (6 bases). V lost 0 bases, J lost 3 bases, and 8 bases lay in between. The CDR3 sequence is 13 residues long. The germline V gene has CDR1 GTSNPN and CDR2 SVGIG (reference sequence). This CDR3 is CAWSVQGYTEAFF. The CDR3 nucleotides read TGTGCCTGGAGTGTACAGGGTTACACTGAAGCTTTCTTT.

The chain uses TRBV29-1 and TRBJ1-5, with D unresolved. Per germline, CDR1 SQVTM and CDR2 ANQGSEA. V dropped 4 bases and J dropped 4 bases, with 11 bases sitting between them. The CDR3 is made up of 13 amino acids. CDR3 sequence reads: CSVVGSGNQPQHF. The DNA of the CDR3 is TGCAGCGTTGTCGGCTCGGGTAATCAGCCCCAGCATTTT.

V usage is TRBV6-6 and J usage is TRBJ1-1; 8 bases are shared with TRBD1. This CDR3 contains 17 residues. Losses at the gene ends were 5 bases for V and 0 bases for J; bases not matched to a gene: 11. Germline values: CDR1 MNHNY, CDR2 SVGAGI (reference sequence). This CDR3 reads CASSPRQGPTMNTEAFF. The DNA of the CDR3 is TGTGCCAGCAGTCCCCGACAGGGGCCCACTATGAACACTGAAGCTTTCTTT.

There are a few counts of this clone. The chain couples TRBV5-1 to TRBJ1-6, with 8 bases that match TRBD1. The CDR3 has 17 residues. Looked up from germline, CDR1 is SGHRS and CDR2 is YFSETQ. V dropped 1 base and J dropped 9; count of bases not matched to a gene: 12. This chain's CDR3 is CASSLRVVARGPSPLHF. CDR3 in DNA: TGCGCCAGCAGCTTGCGAGTTGTAGCCAGGGGGCCTTCACCCCTCCACTTT.

The CDR3 sequence: CASSLRSLAGDNEQFF. The CDR3 nucleotides read TGTGCCAGCAGCTTAAGGTCCTTGGCGGGGGACAATGAGCAGTTCTTC. The genes are TRBV7-3 and TRBJ2-1; 7 bases are a match to TRBD2. CDR3 length: 16 amino acids. With V trimmed by 1 base and J by 5 bases, 8 bases remained unmatched. The germline V gene encodes CDR1 SGHTA and CDR2 FQGTGA.

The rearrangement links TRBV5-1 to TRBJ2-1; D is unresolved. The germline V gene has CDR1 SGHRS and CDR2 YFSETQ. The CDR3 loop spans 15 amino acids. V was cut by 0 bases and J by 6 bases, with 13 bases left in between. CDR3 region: CASSLEFGEVNEQFF. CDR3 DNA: TGCGCCAGCAGCTTGGAGTTCGGAGAGGTCAATGAGCAGTTCTTC.

The CDR3 spells CAWSPRAGRIYEQYF. As DNA, the CDR3 is TGTGCCTGGAGTCCACGAGCGGGGCGTATTTACGAGCAGTACTTC. This sequence joins TRBV30 and TRBJ2-7; 7 nucleotides align to TRBD2. Germline values: CDR1 GTSNPN, CDR2 SVGIG (reference sequence). Trimming cost V 2 bases and J 4 bases; bases outside gene matches: 11. CDR3 size: 15 residues. The full variable domain, with the rest looked up from reference TRBV30 and TRBJ2-7, is SQTIHQWPATLVQPVGSPLSLECTVEGTSNPNLYWYRQAAGRGLQLLFYSVGIGQISSEVPQNLSASRPQDRQFILSSKKLLLSDSGFYLCAWSPRAGRIYEQYFGPGTRLTVT.

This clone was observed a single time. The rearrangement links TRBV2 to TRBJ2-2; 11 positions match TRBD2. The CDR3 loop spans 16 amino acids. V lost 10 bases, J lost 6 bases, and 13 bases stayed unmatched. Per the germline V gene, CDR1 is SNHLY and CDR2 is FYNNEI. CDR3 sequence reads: CATRFSLAGGAGELFF. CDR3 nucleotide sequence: TGTGCCACCCGCTTTTCCCTAGCGGGAGGTGCCGGGGAGCTGTTTTTT.

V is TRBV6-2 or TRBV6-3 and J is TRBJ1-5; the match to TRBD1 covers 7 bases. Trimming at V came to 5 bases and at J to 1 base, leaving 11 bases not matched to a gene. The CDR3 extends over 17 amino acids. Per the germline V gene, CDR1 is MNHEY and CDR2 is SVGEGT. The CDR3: CASSGNRGVYSNQPQHF. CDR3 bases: TGTGCCAGCAGTGGCAACAGGGGCGTTTACAGCAATCAGCCCCAGCATTTT.

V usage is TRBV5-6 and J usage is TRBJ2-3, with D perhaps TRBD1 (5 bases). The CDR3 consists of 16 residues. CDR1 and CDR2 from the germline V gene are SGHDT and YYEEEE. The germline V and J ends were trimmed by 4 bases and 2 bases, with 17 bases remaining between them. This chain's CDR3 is CASSPRRQGDTDTQYF. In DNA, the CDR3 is TGTGCCAGCAGCCCGCGTAGGCAGGGTGACACAGATACGCAGTATTTT.